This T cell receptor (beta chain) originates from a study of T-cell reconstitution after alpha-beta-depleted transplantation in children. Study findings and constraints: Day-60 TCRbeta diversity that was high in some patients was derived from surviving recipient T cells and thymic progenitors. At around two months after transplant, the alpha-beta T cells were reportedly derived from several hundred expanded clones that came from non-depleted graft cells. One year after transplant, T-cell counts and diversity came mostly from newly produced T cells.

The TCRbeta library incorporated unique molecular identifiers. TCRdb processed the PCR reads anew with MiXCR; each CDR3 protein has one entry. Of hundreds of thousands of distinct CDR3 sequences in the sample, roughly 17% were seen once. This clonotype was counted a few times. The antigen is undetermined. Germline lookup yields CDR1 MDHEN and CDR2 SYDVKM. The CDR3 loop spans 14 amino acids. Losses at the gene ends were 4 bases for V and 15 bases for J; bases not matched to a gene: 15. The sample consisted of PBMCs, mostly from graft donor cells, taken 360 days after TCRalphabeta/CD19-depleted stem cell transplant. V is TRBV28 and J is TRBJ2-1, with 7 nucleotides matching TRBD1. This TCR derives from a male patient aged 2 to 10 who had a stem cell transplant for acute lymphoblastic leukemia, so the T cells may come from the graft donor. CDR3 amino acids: CASSSAGQVNLRFF. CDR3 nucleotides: TGTGCCAGCAGTTCGGCTGGACAGGTTAATCTTCGGTTCTTC.